The 30 T cell receptor beta chains reported below all come from one sample, sequenced in a study of blood T cell repertoires in COVID-19. The protocol was immunoSEQ multiplex PCR, while the TCRdb copy is restricted to in-frame clones and leaves out a portion. Altogether about 260,000 clones are present, 80% to 90% being singletons, with the ten largest covering 2.4%. The sample taken for sequencing was PBMCs or T cells enriched from blood (not recorded which). The receptors stem from a woman between 18 and 29 years old who had recovered from COVID-19.

The V gene is TRBV6-5, the J gene TRBJ2-7, with 8 bases matching TRBD1. V shed 8 bases, J shed 7 bases, and the junction held 13 bases outside the gene matches. This CDR3 comprises 14 residues. CDR1 and CDR2 (germline): MNHEY, SVGAGI. The CDR3 DNA is TGTGCCAGCTCCGACAGGGGCCCCCTCGGGGAGCAGTACTTC. Translating gives CASSDRGPLGEQYF.

The rearrangement links TRBV10-3 to TRBJ1-4, with TRBD1 as a possible D gene (6 bases). V lost 6 bases and J lost 6, with 14 bases in between. This CDR3 region has 14 residues. Germline values: CDR1 ENHRY, CDR2 SYGVKD. Written as DNA, the CDR3 is TGTGCCATCAGCGAAGCGGGGGCGGATGAAAAACTGTTTTTT. Translation gives CAISEAGADEKLFF.

The rearrangement joins TRBV29-1 to TRBJ1-2; D remains ambiguous. V gave up 3 bases and J gave up 5 bases, with 13 bases separating them. Germline CDR1 SQVTM, CDR2 ANQGSEA. This CDR3 has 13 residues. CDR3 in DNA: TGCAGCGTTGACATCTATTCCCTGTATGGCTACACCTTC. It is translated as CSVDIYSLYGYTF.

V is TRBV29-1 and J is TRBJ2-5; 9 bases align to TRBD2. J gave up 5 bases and V 4 bases, and 11 bases lay outside the gene matches. Germline V gives CDR1 SQVTM, CDR2 ANQGSEA. CDR3 length equals 15 residues. The CDR3: CSVGYTSGLTETQYF. The DNA for the CDR3 is TGCAGCGTTGGTTATACTAGCGGGTTAACGGAGACCCAGTACTTC.

The chain joins TRBV28 to TRBJ1-2; 11 positions match TRBD1. CDR3 length equals 16 residues. Germline CDR1 MDHEN, CDR2 SYDVKM. Trimming cost V 1 base and J 2 bases; bases outside gene matches: 3. The CDR3 sequence: CASSLFGTGGNYGYTF. The CDR3 coding sequence is TGTGCCAGCAGTTTATTCGGGACAGGGGGAAACTATGGCTACACCTTC.

Points on this clone: The same CDR3 is also encoded by other DNA sequences in this sample. The chain is built from TRBV2 and TRBJ1-1, with TRBD1 as a possible D gene (5 bases). The CDR3 loop spans 14 amino acids. V was trimmed by 2 bases and J by 1 base, leaving 8 bases between them. CDR1 is SNHLY and CDR2 is FYNNEI in the germline V gene. The CDR3 coding sequence is TGTGCCAGCAGTGAACGGAGGGGGAACACTGAAGCTTTCTTT. It specifies CASSERRGNTEAFF.

This chain joins TRBV18 and TRBJ1-5; 9 positions agree with TRBD1. Trimming cost V 5 bases and J 3 bases; bases outside gene matches: 8. The germline gives CDR1 KGHSH, CDR2 LQKENI. The CDR3 sequence is 16 residues long. CDR3: CASSTGQGRTNQPQHF. The CDR3 nucleotides are TGTGCCAGCTCAACCGGACAGGGGCGCACCAATCAGCCCCAGCATTTT.

The chain is built from TRBV3-1 (or the pseudogene TRBV3-2) and TRBJ1-5; 8 bases map to TRBD1. CDR1 and CDR2 from the germline V gene are LGHDT and YNNKEL (reference sequence). The CDR3 contains 16 residues. The ends lost 0 bases at V and 5 bases at J; junction bases unmatched: 6. The CDR3 nucleotides read TGTGCCAGCAGCCAAGACCGGGCAGGGGGCGATCAGCCCCAGCATTTT. Its translation is CASSQDRAGGDQPQHF.

The chain combines TRBV4-1 with TRBJ1-3; perhaps TRBD1 as D (6 bases). Trimming left V 3 bases short and J 0 bases short, with 12 bases between. The CDR3 is made up of 16 amino acids. Germline V lookup: CDR1 MGHRA, CDR2 YSYEKL. As DNA, the CDR3 is TGCGCCAGCAGCCATCTTACAGGGTACTCTGGAAACACCATATATTTT. Its protein product is CASSHLTGYSGNTIYF.

The rearrangement links TRBV7-2 to TRBJ1-2; no reliable D call. This CDR3 is built from 16 residues. V lost 4 bases, J lost 5 bases, and 20 bases lay in between. From germline, CDR1 is SGHTA and CDR2 FQGNSA. CDR3 sequence (DNA): TGTGCCAGCAGCTCCCCTGGACTCCCCTACGGTTATGGCTACACCTTC. It specifies CASSSPGLPYGYGYTF.

The V call is TRBV10-3, the J call TRBJ2-1; TRBD1 matches at 9 bases. Per the germline V gene, CDR1 is ENHRY and CDR2 is SYGVKD. The CDR3 spans 16 residues. After removal of 0 bases from V and 5 bases from J, the junction contained 5 bases not matched to a gene. DNA of the CDR3: TGTGCCATCAGTGAGTCATTGGGACAGGGAAACAATGAGCAGTTCTTC. Translation gives CAISESLGQGNNEQFF.

There are many counts of this clone. This chain links TRBV2 with TRBJ2-3; no clear D. V was cut by 5 bases and J by 7 bases, with 13 bases left in between. This CDR3 is 13 amino acids long. Germline assignment: CDR1 SNHLY and CDR2 FYNNEI. CDR3 coding DNA: TGTGCCAGCAGTTCTCTCGTCCAGAATACGCAGTATTTT. This encodes CASSSLVQNTQYF.

The J gene is TRBJ1-2, the V gene TRBV12-5, with D unresolved. V gave up 4 bases and J gave up 4 bases, with 16 bases separating them. The CDR3 loop spans 15 amino acids. Germline CDR1 is LGHNT and CDR2 is FRNRAP. CDR3 in amino acids: CASGSPGVPSYGYTF. CDR3 nucleotides: TGTGCTAGTGGTTCCCCGGGAGTCCCTTCCTATGGCTACACCTTC.

This chain uses TRBV27 with TRBJ1-4, with 9 nucleotides matching TRBD1. The J segment lost 5 bases and the V segment lost 3 bases, leaving 13 bases of the junction unmatched. Germline values: CDR1 MNHEY, CDR2 SMNVEV (reference sequence). This CDR3 has 18 residues. CDR3 region: CASSFGAPGQGRNEKLFF. The CDR3 DNA reads TGTGCCAGCAGTTTTGGTGCCCCGGGACAGGGTCGAAATGAAAAACTGTTTTTT.

This chain links TRBV12-5 with TRBJ1-2; 9 nucleotides agree with TRBD1. The CDR3 sequence is 13 residues long. CDR1 and CDR2 (germline): LGHNT, FRNRAP. V dropped 6 bases and J dropped 6; count of bases not matched to a gene: 5. The CDR3 sequence: CASGSGQGNGYTF. DNA for the CDR3: TGTGCTAGTGGCTCGGGACAGGGAAATGGCTACACCTTC. Filled out from reference TRBV12-5 and TRBJ1-2, the complete variable domain reads DARVTQTPRHKVTEMGQEVTMRCQPILGHNTVFWYRQTMMQGLELLAYFRNRAPLDDSGMPKDRFSAEMPDATLATLKIQPSEPRDSAVYFCASGSGQGNGYTFGSGTRLTVV.

The chain is built from TRBV7-9 and TRBJ2-6, with D maybe TRBD1 (5 bases). The V end was cut by 2 bases, the J end by 1 base, with 12 bases between. From germline, CDR1 is SEHNR and CDR2 FQNEAQ (reference sequence). The CDR3 spans 17 residues. In DNA form, the CDR3 reads TGTGCCAGCAGCTTAACAGGTCTTTCATCTGGGGCCAACGTCCTGACTTTC. Protein: CASSLTGLSSGANVLTF.

The genes are TRBV6-5 and TRBJ2-5, with 8 bases fitting TRBD2. CDR1 is MNHEY and CDR2 is SVGAGI in the germline V gene. Trimming at V came to 2 bases and at J to 5 bases, leaving 7 bases not matched to a gene. The CDR3 extends over 15 amino acids. The CDR3 sequence is CASSYAGTSWETQYF. The DNA for the CDR3 is TGTGCCAGCAGTTACGCCGGGACTAGTTGGGAGACCCAGTACTTC.

This chain joins TRBV6-5 and TRBJ2-7, with D perhaps TRBD1 (6 bases). Per germline, CDR1 MNHEY and CDR2 SVGAGI. CDR3 length: 14 amino acids. V dropped 0 bases and J dropped 3 bases, with 9 bases sitting between them. The CDR3 DNA reads TGTGCCAGCAGTTACTCTACAGGGAACTACGAGCAGTACTTC. Protein product: CASSYSTGNYEQYF.

The V call is TRBV5-6, the J call TRBJ2-5; D is perhaps TRBD2 (6 bases). With 1 base removed from V and 0 bases from J, the gap between germline ends came to 13 bases. Per germline, CDR1 SGHDT and CDR2 YYEEEE. CDR3 size: 16 residues. The DNA for the CDR3 is TGTGCCAGCAGCTTGCCGGGGGAACATTACCAAGAGACCCAGTACTTC. Its translation: CASSLPGEHYQETQYF.

The chain is built from TRBV20-1 and TRBJ1-2; D is undetermined. The CDR3 loop spans 10 amino acids. Germline V gene sequence: CDR1 DFQATT, CDR2 SNEGSKA (reference sequence). Deletions cut 6 bases from V and 6 bases from J, with 8 bases between. The CDR3 sequence is CSAPRDGYTF. The CDR3 DNA reads as TGCAGTGCCCCCCGGGATGGCTACACCTTC.

This clone showed up just once. The rearrangement joins TRBV18 to TRBJ2-6; the D gene is possibly TRBD1 (6 bases). V was shortened by 3 bases and J by 0 bases, with 9 bases between the two germline ends. Germline loops: CDR1 KGHSH, CDR2 LQKENI. This CDR3 is 16 amino acids long. The DNA of the CDR3 is TGTGCCAGCTCACCGGACAGCGTCTCTGGGGCCAACGTCCTGACTTTC. Translating gives CASSPDSVSGANVLTF.

The gene calls are TRBV18 and TRBJ1-2; no clear D gene. The germline CDR1 and CDR2 sequences are KGHSH and LQKENI. This CDR3 has 14 amino acids. V was pared by 0 bases and J by 7 bases, with 12 bases between. The CDR3 DNA sequence: TGTGCCAGCTCACCACCGACCGGGTTTGCTGGCTACACCTTC. It is translated as CASSPPTGFAGYTF.

CDR3 DNA sequence: TGTGCCAGCAGCTTAGTCTTGGAAAAACTGTTTTTT. It yields the protein CASSLVLEKLFF. The chain employs TRBV11-2 and TRBJ1-4; D gene unclear. V lost 1 base, J lost 8 bases, and 5 bases lay in between. CDR3 length: 12 amino acids. Germline lookup yields CDR1 SGHAT and CDR2 FQNNGV. The complete variable domain, with remaining parts taken from reference TRBV11-2 and TRBJ1-4, reads EAGVAQSPRYKIIEKRQSVAFWCNPISGHATLYWYQQILGQGPKLLIQFQNNGVVDDSQLPKDRFSAERLKGVDSTLKIQPAKLEDSAVYLCASSLVLEKLFFGSGTQLSVL.

This chain links TRBV5-1 with TRBJ1-4; TRBD1 aligns across 8 bases. Trimming at V came to 4 bases and at J to 2 bases, leaving 1 base not matched to a gene. The CDR3 covers 14 residues. Germline-derived CDR1 and CDR2 are SGHRS and YFSETQ. For the CDR3, the DNA is TGCGCCAGCAGCAGGACAGGGACTAATGAAAAACTGTTTTTT. Residues: CASSRTGTNEKLFF.

The V gene is TRBV19, the J gene TRBJ1-3; 7 nucleotides align to TRBD1. The CDR3 has 14 residues. V was clipped by 5 bases and J by 4 bases; unmatched bases: 5. The germline gives CDR1 LNHDA, CDR2 SQIVND (reference sequence). CDR3 region: CASSYRGAGNTIYF. CDR3 coding DNA: TGTGCCAGTAGTTACAGGGGAGCCGGAAACACCATATATTTT.

The rearrangement links TRBV7-9 to TRBJ1-1, with D perhaps matching TRBD1 (6 bases). CDR1 is SEHNR and CDR2 is FQNEAQ in the germline V gene (reference sequence). The CDR3 has 16 amino acids. V dropped 2 bases and J dropped 3 bases, with 16 bases sitting between them. The chain's CDR3 is CASSLIPGWGHTEAFF. The CDR3 coding sequence is TGTGCCAGCAGCTTAATTCCTGGGTGGGGGCACACTGAAGCTTTCTTT.

V and J are TRBV19 and TRBJ1-5, with a weak D call TRBD1 (5 bases). CDR1 is LNHDA, CDR2 SQIVND, per germline (reference sequence). This CDR3 region has 16 residues. Trimming took 5 bases from V and 1 from J, leaving 15 bases between them. Here the CDR3 DNA reads TGTGCCAGTAGTCCCCCGGGGGGGTACAGCAATCAGCCCCAGCATTTT. Translating gives CASSPPGGYSNQPQHF.

CDR3 residues: CASALGGIGIGWNTEAFF. The CDR3 region has the DNA TGTGCCAGCGCCCTGGGGGGGATTGGTATTGGATGGAACACTGAAGCTTTCTTT. The chain joins TRBV13 to TRBJ1-1, with D maybe TRBD1 (5 bases). The CDR3 length is 18 residues. Trimming took off 8 bases at V and 1 base at J, with 26 bases between the two ends. CDR1 is PRHDT and CDR2 is FYEKMQ in the germline V gene (reference sequence).

This chain connects TRBV19 to TRBJ1-1, with D possibly being TRBD1 (6 bases). Germline V gene lookup returns CDR1 LNHDA and CDR2 SQIVND (reference sequence). The CDR3 has 14 amino acids. V gave up 5 bases and J gave up 2 bases, with 12 bases separating them. Written as DNA, the CDR3 is TGTGCCAGTAGTCCTGACAGGTCCAACACTGAAGCTTTCTTT. Residues: CASSPDRSNTEAFF. The full variable domain, rest sourced from reference TRBV19 and TRBJ1-1, is DGGITQSPKYLFRKEGQNVTLSCEQNLNHDAMYWYRQDPGQGLRLIYYSQIVNDFQKGDIAEGYSVSREKKESFPLTVTSAQKNPTAFYLCASSPDRSNTEAFFGQGTRLTVV.

The chain carries TRBV28 and TRBJ1-1; no definite D call. The CDR3 has 13 residues. V lost 3 bases and J lost 1, with 6 bases in between. Germline loops: CDR1 MDHEN, CDR2 SYDVKM. DNA of the CDR3: TGTGCCAGCAGTTTGGCGGGGAACACTGAAGCTTTCTTT. It yields the protein CASSLAGNTEAFF.